This entry describes one T cell receptor beta chain. Germline CDR1 reads PRHDT; CDR2 reads FYEKMQ (reference sequence). CDR3 length equals 16 residues. Combining a sample-barcoded 5' primer with a J-beta primer mix, a second PCR ran for about 6 to 11 cycles. TCRdb itself ran the 5' RACE reads through MiXCR, one entry per CDR3 protein. This sample has about 1 million distinct CDR3 sequences; around 45% occur once, and the top ten carry under 20%. The sample comes from a study of blood T cells in healthy people across ages. Sequenced: blood. The receptor comes from an older woman in good health. The chain couples TRBV13 to TRBJ2-5; perhaps TRBD1 as D (5 bases). The end of the DNA fits TRBJ2-7 better, so the J call may be wrong. The CDR3: CASSLGLTGQGYEQYF. In DNA form, the CDR3 reads TGTGCCAGCAGCTTAGGCCTAACAGGCCAGGGATACGAGCAGTACTTC.